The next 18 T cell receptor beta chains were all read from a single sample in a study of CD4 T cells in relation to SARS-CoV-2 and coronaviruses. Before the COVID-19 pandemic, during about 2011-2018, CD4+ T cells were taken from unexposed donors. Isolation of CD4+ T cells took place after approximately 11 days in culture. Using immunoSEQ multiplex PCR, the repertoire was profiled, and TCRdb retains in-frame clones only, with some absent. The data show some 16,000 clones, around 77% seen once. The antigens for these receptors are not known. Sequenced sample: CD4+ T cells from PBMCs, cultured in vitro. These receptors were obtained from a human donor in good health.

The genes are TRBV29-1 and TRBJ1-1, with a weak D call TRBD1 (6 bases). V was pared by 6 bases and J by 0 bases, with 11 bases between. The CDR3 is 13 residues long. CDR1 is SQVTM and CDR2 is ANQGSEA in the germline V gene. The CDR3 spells CSVGARLNTEAFF. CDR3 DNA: TGCAGCGTGGGGGCGAGGTTGAACACTGAAGCTTTCTTT. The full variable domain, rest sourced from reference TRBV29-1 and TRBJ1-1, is SAVISQKPSRDICQRGTSLTIQCQVDSQVTMMFWYRQQPGQSLTLIATANQGSEATYESGFVIDKFPISRPNLTFSTLTVSNMSPEDSSIYLCSVGARLNTEAFFGQGTRLTVV.

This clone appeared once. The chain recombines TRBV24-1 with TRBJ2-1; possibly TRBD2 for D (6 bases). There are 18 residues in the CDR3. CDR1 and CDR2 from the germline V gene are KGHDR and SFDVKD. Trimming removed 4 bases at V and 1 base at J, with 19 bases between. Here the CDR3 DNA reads TGTGCCACCAGTGACGTAATCTCGCTGGGGGGATCCTACAATGAGCAGTTCTTC. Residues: CATSDVISLGGSYNEQFF.

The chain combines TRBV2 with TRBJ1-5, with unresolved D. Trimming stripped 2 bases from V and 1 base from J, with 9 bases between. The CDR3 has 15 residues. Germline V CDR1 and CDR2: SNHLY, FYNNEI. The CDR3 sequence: CASSEWGGSNQPQHF. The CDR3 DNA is TGTGCCAGCAGTGAATGGGGTGGGAGCAATCAGCCCCAGCATTTT.

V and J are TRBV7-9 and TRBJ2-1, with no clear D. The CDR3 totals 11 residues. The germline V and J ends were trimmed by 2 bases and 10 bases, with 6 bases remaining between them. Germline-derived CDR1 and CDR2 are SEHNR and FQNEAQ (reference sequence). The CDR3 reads CASSLRVEQFF. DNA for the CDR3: TGTGCCAGCAGCTTACGAGTCGAGCAGTTCTTC.

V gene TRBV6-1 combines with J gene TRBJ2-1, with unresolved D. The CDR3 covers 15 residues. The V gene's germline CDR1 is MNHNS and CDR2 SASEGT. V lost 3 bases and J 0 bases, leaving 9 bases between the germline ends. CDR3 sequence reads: CASSEIWSSYNEQFF. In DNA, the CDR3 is TGTGCCAGCAGTGAGATCTGGAGCTCCTACAATGAGCAGTTCTTC.

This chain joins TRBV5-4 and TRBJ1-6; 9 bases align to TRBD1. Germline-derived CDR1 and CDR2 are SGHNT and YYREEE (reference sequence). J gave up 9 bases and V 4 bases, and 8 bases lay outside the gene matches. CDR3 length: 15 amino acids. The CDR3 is CASSPGDRERSPLHF. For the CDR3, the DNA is TGTGCCAGCAGCCCAGGGGACAGGGAGCGTTCACCCCTCCACTTT.

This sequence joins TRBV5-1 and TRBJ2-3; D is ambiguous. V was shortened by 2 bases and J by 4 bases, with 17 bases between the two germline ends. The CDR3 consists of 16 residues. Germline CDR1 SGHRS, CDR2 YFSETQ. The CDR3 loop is CASSLQSSRGADTQYF. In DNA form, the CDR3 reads TGCGCCAGCAGCTTACAGTCTAGTCGAGGTGCAGATACGCAGTATTTT.

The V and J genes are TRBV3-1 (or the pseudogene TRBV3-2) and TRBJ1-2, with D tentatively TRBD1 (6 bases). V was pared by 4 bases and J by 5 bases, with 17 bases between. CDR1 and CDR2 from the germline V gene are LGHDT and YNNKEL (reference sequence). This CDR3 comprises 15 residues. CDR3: CASSLRGGSGYGYTF. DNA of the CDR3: TGTGCCAGCAGCCTGCGAGGGGGAAGTGGGTATGGCTACACCTTC.

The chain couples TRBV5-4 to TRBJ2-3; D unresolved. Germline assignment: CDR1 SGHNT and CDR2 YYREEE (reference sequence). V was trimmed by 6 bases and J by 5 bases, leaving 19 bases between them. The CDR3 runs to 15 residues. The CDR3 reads CASTRKGGPGDTQYF. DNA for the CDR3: TGTGCCAGCACCCGAAAGGGCGGCCCAGGAGATACGCAGTATTTT.

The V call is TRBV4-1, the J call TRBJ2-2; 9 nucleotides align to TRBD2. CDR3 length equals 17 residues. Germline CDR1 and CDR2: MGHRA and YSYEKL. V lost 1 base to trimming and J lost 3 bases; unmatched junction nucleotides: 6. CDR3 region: CASSQVSGSGYTGELFF. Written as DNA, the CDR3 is TGCGCCAGCAGCCAAGTTAGCGGGAGTGGATACACCGGGGAGCTGTTTTTT.

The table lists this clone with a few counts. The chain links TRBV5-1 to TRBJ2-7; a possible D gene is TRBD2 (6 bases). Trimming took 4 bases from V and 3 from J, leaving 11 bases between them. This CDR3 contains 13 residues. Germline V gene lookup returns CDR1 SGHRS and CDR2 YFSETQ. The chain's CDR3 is CASSGPGGYEQYF. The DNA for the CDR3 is TGCGCCAGCAGCGGGCCCGGGGGCTACGAGCAGTACTTC.

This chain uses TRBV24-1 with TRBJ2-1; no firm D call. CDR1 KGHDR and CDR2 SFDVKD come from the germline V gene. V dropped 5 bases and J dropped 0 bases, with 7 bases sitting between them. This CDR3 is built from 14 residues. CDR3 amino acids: CATSAVSSYNEQFF. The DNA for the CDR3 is TGTGCCACCAGTGCCGTTAGCTCCTACAATGAGCAGTTCTTC.

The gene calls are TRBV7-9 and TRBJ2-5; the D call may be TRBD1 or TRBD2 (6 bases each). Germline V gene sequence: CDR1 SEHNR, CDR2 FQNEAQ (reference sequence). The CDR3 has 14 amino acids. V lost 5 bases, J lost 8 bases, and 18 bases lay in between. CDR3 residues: CASSLTVGGLTQYF. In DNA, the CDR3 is TGTGCCAGCAGCCTAACAGTGGGGGGCCTTACCCAGTACTTC.

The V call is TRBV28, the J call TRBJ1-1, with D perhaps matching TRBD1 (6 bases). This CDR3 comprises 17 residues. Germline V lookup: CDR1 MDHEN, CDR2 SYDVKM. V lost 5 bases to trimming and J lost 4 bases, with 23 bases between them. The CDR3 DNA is TGTGCCAGCAGTCGCTCCTTCGGGACACTACTAACCACTGAAGCTTTCTTT. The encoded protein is CASSRSFGTLLTTEAFF. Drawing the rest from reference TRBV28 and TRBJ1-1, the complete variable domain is DVKVTQSSRYLVKRTGEKVFLECVQDMDHENMFWYRQDPGLGLRLIYFSYDVKMKEKGDIPEGYSVSREKKERFSLILESASTNQTSMYLCASSRSFGTLLTTEAFFGQGTRLTVV.

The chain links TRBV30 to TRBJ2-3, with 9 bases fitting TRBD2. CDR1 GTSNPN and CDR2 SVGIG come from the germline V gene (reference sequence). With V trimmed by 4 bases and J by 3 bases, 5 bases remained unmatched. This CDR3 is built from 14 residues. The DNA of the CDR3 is TGTGCCTGGAATGCGGGAGGGTCGACAGATACGCAGTATTTT. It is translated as CAWNAGGSTDTQYF.

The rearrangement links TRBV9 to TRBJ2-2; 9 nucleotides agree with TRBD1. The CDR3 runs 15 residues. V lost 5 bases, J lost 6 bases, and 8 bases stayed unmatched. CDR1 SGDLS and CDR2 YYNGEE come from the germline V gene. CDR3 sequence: CASSTRDRVAGELFF. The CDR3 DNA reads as TGTGCCAGCAGTACCCGGGACAGGGTGGCCGGGGAGCTGTTTTTT.

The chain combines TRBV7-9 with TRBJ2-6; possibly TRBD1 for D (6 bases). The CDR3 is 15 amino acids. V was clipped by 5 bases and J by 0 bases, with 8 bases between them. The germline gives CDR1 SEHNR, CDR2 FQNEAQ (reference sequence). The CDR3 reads CASSPGVSGANVLTF. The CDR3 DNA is TGTGCCAGCAGCCCAGGGGTCTCTGGGGCCAACGTCCTGACTTTC.

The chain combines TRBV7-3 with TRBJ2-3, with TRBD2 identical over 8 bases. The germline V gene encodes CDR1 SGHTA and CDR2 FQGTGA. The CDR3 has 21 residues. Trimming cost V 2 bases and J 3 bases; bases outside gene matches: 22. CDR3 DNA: TGTGCCAGCAGCTTACACCCCCCAGGAGCGGGAGAACACCAATCAACAGATACGCAGTATTTT. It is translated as CASSLHPPGAGEHQSTDTQYF.